Below, one T cell receptor beta chain is given with its context. Different DNA sequences within this sample yield the same CDR3. This specimen belongs to a study of blood T cell repertoires in COVID-19. As for the study in general: Sites across the United States, Italy and Spain contributed samples from acute and convalescent COVID-19. T cells, B-cell-depleted T cells, or PBMCs supplied cDNA or gDNA.

Between the trimmed V and J ends, which lost 2 bases and 4 bases, there was a span of 6 bases. The CDR3 spans 13 residues. Germline V gene sequence: CDR1 MNHNS, CDR2 SASEGT. Authors' methods: Reference gene primer amplification in the assay estimated nucleated cell counts. The data were produced by immunoSEQ multiplex PCR, yet TCRdb's version contains in-frame clones alone and is incomplete. For V, J and clone size, that table is used; D and trimming come from the DNA. The sample gives about 110,000 clones, roughly 88% of which show up once; under 3% is in the top ten. This clonotype was sampled from a human donor in a cohort sampled during active COVID-19. The chain recombines TRBV6-1 with TRBJ1-5; D is undetermined. Sequencing used peripheral blood. In DNA form, the CDR3 reads TGTGCCAGCAGTGAACGGGGAAATCAGCCCCAGCATTTT. It codes for CASSERGNQPQHF.